Following are 15 T cell receptor beta chains from one sample sequenced in a study of cytomegalovirus exposure and HLA in healthy donors. Primers included in the PCR were 60 Vbeta and 13 Jbeta primers. TCRdb's copy holds only in-frame clones and misses some; the assay was immunoSEQ multiplex PCR. Found here are just over 150,000 clones, 75% to 85% of them singletons; the top ten hold 5% to 7.5%. Sample: PBMCs. The receptors here all came from a man aged 45-60 years in good health and CMV-seropositive.

V and J are TRBV6-4 and TRBJ2-2; tentatively, D is TRBD2 (5 bases). In germline, CDR1 is MRHNA, CDR2 SNTAGT. Trimming left V 7 bases short and J 0 bases short, with 9 bases between. The CDR3 is made up of 14 amino acids. The CDR3 DNA follows: TGTGCCAGCAAGCAGGACTCGAACACCGGGGAGCTGTTTTTT. This codes for CASKQDSNTGELFF.

This clone was observed once. The chain combines TRBV6-1 with TRBJ1-5; a possible D gene is TRBD1 (5 bases). The CDR3 runs 14 residues. V was clipped by 5 bases and J by 6 bases, with 14 bases between them. Germline assignment: CDR1 MNHNS and CDR2 SASEGT. The CDR3: CASSPPGGGQPQHF. In DNA, the CDR3 is TGTGCCAGCAGTCCACCCGGGGGGGGTCAGCCCCAGCATTTT.

In the case of this clone: An end of the junction does not agree with germline; a read error may underlie this. Here the CDR3 DNA reads TGTTCCAGCAGCTCTCCCCGGGACTGGAACACCTACAATGAGCAGTTCTTC. Protein: CSSSSPRDWNTYNEQFF. This chain uses TRBV7-9 with TRBJ2-1; perhaps TRBD2 as D (6 bases). The length of the CDR3 is 17 residues. Germline V gene sequence: CDR1 SEHNR, CDR2 FQNEAQ (reference sequence).

This clone has a handful of counts. The V call is TRBV5-1, the J call TRBJ2-2; TRBD2 might be the D (6 bases). This CDR3 has 15 amino acids. V was cut by 4 bases and J by 7 bases, with 17 bases left in between. Germline values: CDR1 SGHRS, CDR2 YFSETQ. CDR3 sequence: CASSGGGVRVGELFF. The CDR3 coding sequence is TGCGCCAGCAGCGGTGGCGGGGTGCGAGTCGGGGAGCTGTTTTTT.

The rearrangement uses TRBV5-4 and TRBJ2-3; 8 nucleotides align to TRBD2. This CDR3 spans 15 amino acids. Germline V gene lookup returns CDR1 SGHNT and CDR2 YYREEE (reference sequence). V lost 4 bases and J lost 3; bases outside the gene matches: 7. The CDR3: CASSPGGIGTDTQYF. The DNA for the CDR3 is TGTGCCAGCAGCCCGGGGGGGATTGGAACAGATACGCAGTATTTT.

The chain is built from TRBV2 and TRBJ1-4; TRBD1 agrees at 9 bases. CDR3 length equals 14 residues. Per the germline V gene, CDR1 is SNHLY and CDR2 is FYNNEI. Trimming cost V 7 bases and J 8 bases; bases outside gene matches: 8. The CDR3 nucleotides read TGTGCCAGCACCCAGGACAGGGGCCGGGAAAAACTGTTTTTT. This encodes CASTQDRGREKLFF.

In this sample, this clone turned up once. The chain is built from TRBV6-1 and TRBJ1-2; 7 nucleotides line up with TRBD1. In germline, CDR1 is MNHNS, CDR2 SASEGT. The CDR3 consists of 18 residues. The J segment lost 1 base and the V segment lost 4 bases, leaving 15 bases of the junction unmatched. In nucleotides, the CDR3 is TGTGCCAGCAGTGCCCAAGCATCGGGACAGCTAGTTAACTATGGCTACACCTTC. Amino acids: CASSAQASGQLVNYGYTF.

The rearrangement joins TRBV11-3 to TRBJ2-4; the D is unclear. CDR3 length equals 16 residues. Trimming took off 1 base at V and 0 bases at J, with 10 bases between the two ends. The germline V gene encodes CDR1 SGHNT and CDR2 YENEEA. The CDR3 spells CASSLGAGLAKNIQYF. In DNA form, the CDR3 reads TGTGCCAGCAGCTTAGGGGCAGGTTTAGCCAAAAACATTCAGTACTTC.

This clone was picked up one time. The chain carries TRBV5-4 and TRBJ1-6; 10 positions match TRBD1. The germline V gene encodes CDR1 SGHNT and CDR2 YYREEE (reference sequence). V was pared by 6 bases and J by 9 bases, with 6 bases of the junction left unmatched. The CDR3 has 14 residues. Here the CDR3 DNA reads TGTGCCAGCAACCGGGACAGGGGAACTTCACCCCTCCACTTT. The encoded protein is CASNRDRGTSPLHF.

This rearrangement joins TRBV7-9 to TRBJ1-6; 9 positions match TRBD1. The V and J ends lost 4 bases and 7 bases, in that order; junction bases with no gene match: 11. The CDR3 spans 17 residues. Germline V CDR1 and CDR2: SEHNR, FQNEAQ (reference sequence). The CDR3 reads CASSYHRGTGSNSPLHF. The CDR3 DNA sequence: TGTGCCAGCAGCTACCACCGGGGGACAGGGTCAAATTCACCCCTCCACTTT.

The chain carries TRBV7-2 and TRBJ1-2; perhaps TRBD1 as D (5 bases). The germline V gene has CDR1 SGHTA and CDR2 FQGNSA. The V end was cut by 4 bases, the J end by 8 bases, with 14 bases between. The CDR3 is 13 residues long. CDR3 coding DNA: TGTGCCAGCAGCTATCTGGACAAGGAAGGCTACACCTTC. Translating it yields CASSYLDKEGYTF. Full variable domain (rest looked up from reference TRBV7-2 and TRBJ1-2): GAGVSQSPSNKVTEKGKDVELRCDPISGHTALYWYRQSLGQGLEFLIYFQGNSAPDKSGLPSDRFSAERTGGSVSTLTIQRTQQEDSAVYLCASSYLDKEGYTFGSGTRLTVV.

The rearrangement links TRBV2 to TRBJ2-3, with D maybe TRBD2 (5 bases). The germline V gene encodes CDR1 SNHLY and CDR2 FYNNEI. This CDR3 spans 15 amino acids. V lost 3 bases and J 0 bases, leaving 10 bases between the germline ends. The CDR3 region has the DNA TGTGCCAGCAGTGACCAGCGGACTAGCACAGATACGCAGTATTTT. This codes for CASSDQRTSTDTQYF.

The gene calls are TRBV5-1 and TRBJ2-4; 7 nucleotides agree with TRBD2. V shed 2 bases, J shed 0 bases, and the junction held 5 bases outside the gene matches. The CDR3 consists of 16 residues. Germline loops: CDR1 SGHRS, CDR2 YFSETQ. CDR3 bases: TGCGCCAGCAGCTTAGAGGGAGGGCTAGCCAAAAACATTCAGTACTTC. It translates to CASSLEGGLAKNIQYF.

The CDR3 region is CASSVTGNNSPLHF. CDR3 sequence (DNA): TGTGCCAGCAGCGTAACAGGGAATAATTCACCCCTCCACTTT. The V call is TRBV9, the J call TRBJ1-6, with D maybe TRBD1 (6 bases). V was shortened by 1 base and J by 5 bases, with 7 bases between the two germline ends. From germline, CDR1 is SGDLS and CDR2 YYNGEE. CDR3 length: 14 residues. The whole variable domain, filled in from reference TRBV9 and TRBJ1-6, reads DSGVTQTPKHLITATGQRVTLRCSPRSGDLSVYWYQQSLDQGLQFLIQYYNGEERAKGNILERFSAQQFPDLHSELNLSSLELGDSALYFCASSVTGNNSPLHFGNGTRLTVT.

V is TRBV7-9 and J is TRBJ2-4; D uncertain. Trimming cost V 2 bases and J 7 bases, with 9 bases left between them. The CDR3 loop spans 13 amino acids. CDR1 and CDR2 from the germline V gene are SEHNR and FQNEAQ (reference sequence). The CDR3 DNA sequence: TGTGCCAGCAGCTTAATAACTGAGAACATTCAGTACTTC. It is translated as CASSLITENIQYF.